This TCR beta chain stems from a study of CD8+CD57+ T cells in acquired aplastic anemia. This clonotype was found many times. Those patients picked for sequencing had displayed CD8+CD57+ cell expansion on flow cytometry. TCR beta VDJ combinations and CDR3 sequences were profiled from genomic DNA. TCRdb itself ran the reads through MiXCR, one entry per CDR3 protein. The sample lists some 140,000 distinct CDR3 sequences, approximately 52% occurring once. Between the trimmed V and J ends, which lost 0 bases and 2 bases, there was a span of 17 bases. The germline V gene has CDR1 SGHTS and CDR2 YDEGEE. CDR3 length equals 17 residues.

This sequence originates from a human donor with aplastic anemia. The chain has TRBV5-8 and TRBJ2-5; D may be TRBD1 (5 bases). Sequencing used sorted CD4+, CD8+, or CD8+CD57+ T cells (not recorded which) from PBMCs. The DNA of the CDR3 is TGTGCCAGCAGCTTGGGATTAATAGTCGACAGTCAAGAGACCCAGTACTTC. It encodes CASSLGLIVDSQETQYF.